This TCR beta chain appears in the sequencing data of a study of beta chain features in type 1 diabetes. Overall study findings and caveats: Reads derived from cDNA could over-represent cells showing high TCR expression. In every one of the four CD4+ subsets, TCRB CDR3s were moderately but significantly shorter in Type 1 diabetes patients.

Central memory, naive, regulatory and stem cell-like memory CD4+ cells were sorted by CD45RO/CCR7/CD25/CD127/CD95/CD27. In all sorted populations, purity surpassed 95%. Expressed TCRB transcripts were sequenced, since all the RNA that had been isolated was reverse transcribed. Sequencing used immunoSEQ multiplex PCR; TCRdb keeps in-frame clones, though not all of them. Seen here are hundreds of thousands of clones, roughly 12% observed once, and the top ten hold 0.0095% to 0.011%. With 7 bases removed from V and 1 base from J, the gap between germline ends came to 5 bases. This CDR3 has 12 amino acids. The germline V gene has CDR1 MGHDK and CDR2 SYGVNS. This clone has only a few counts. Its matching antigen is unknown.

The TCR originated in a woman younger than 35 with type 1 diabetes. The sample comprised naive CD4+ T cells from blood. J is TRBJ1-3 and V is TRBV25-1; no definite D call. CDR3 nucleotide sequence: TGTGCCAGCACCAGATCTGGAAACACCATATATTTT. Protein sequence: CASTRSGNTIYF.